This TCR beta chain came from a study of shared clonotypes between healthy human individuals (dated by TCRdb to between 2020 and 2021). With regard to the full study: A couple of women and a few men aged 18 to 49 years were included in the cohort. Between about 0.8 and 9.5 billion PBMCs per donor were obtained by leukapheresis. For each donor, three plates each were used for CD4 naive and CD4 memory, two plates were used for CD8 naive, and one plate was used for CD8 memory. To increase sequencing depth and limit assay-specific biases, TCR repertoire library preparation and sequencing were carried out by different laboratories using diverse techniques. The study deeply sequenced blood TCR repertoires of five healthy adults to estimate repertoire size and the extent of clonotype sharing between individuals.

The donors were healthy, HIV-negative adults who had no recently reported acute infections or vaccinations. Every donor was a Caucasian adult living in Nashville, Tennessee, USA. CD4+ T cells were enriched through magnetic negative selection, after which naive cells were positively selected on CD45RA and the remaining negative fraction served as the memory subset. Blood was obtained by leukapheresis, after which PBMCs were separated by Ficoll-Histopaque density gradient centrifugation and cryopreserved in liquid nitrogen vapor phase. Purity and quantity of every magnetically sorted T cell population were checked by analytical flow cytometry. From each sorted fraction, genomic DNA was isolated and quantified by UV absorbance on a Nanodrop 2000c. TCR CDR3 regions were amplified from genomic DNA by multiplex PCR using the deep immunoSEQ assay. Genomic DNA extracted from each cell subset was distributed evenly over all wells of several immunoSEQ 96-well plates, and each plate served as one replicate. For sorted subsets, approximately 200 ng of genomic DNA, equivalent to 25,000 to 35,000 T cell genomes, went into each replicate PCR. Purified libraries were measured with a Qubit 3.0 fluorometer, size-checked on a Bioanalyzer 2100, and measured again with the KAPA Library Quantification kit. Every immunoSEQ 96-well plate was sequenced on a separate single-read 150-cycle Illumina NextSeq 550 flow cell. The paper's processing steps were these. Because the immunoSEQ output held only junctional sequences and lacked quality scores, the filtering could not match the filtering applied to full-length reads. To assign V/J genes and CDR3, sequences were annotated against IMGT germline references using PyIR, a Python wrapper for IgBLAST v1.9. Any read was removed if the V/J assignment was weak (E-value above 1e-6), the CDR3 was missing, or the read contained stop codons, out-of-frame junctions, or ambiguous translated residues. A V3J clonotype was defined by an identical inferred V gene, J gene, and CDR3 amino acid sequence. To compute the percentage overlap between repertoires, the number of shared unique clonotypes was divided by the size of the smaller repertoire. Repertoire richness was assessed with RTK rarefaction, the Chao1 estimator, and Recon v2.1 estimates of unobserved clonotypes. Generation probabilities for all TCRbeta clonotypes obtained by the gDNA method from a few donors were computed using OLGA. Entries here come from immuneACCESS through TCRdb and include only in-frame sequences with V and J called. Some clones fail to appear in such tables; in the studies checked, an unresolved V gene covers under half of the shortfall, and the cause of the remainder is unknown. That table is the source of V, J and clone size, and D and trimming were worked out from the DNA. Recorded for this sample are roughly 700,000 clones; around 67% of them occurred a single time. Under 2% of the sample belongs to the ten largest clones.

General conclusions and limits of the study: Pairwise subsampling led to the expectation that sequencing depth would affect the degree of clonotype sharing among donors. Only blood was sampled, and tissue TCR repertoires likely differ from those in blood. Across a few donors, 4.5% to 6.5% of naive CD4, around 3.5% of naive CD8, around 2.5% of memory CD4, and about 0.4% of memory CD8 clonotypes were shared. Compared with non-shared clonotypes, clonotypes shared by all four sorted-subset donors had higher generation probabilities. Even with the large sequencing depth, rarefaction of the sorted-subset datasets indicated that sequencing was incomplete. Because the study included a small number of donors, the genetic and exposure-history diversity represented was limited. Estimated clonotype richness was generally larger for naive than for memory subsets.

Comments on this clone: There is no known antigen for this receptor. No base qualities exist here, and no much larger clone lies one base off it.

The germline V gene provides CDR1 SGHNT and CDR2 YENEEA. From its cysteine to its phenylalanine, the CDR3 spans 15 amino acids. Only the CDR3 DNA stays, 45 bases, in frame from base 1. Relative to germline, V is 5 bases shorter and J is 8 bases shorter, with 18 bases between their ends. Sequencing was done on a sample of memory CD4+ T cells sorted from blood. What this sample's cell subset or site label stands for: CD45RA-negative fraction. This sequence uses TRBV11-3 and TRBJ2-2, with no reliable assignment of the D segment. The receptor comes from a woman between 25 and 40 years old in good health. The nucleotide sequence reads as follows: TGTGCCAGCAGCCCCGGCTCCTCAGTACCGGGGGAGCTGTTTTTT. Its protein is CASSPGSSVPGELFF.